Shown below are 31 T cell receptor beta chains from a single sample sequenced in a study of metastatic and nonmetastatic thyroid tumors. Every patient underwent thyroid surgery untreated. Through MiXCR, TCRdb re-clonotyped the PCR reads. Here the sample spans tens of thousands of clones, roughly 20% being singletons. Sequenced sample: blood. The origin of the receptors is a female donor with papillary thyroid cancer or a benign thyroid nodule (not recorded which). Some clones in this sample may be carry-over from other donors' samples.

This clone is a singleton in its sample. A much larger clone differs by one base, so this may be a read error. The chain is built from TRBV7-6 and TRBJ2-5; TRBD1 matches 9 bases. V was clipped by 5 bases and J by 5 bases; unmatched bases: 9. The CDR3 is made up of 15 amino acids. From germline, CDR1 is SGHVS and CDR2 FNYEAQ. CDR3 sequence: CASSARTGVSETQYF. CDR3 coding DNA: TGTGCCAGCAGCGCCCGGACAGGGGTCTCTGAGACCCAGTACTTC.

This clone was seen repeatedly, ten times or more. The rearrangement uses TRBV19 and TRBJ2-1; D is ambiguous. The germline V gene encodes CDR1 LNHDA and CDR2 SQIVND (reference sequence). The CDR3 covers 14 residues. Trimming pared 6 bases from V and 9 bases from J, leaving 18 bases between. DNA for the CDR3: TGTGCCAGTAGGGGTTCGGGTCAACTCGGTGAGCAGTTCTTC. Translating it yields CASRGSGQLGEQFF.

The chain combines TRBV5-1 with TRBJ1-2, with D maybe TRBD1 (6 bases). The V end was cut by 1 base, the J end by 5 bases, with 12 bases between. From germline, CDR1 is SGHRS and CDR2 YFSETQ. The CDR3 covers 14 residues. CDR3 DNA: TGCGCCAGCAGCTTGTGGACAGTGCCTTATGGCTACACCTTC. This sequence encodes CASSLWTVPYGYTF.

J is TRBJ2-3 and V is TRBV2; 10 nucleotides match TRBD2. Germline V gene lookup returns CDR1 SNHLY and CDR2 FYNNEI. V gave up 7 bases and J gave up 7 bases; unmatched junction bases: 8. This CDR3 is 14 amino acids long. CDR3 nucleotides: TGTGCCAGCATCTCTAGCGGGGGTCTGAATACGCAGTATTTT. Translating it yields CASISSGGLNTQYF.

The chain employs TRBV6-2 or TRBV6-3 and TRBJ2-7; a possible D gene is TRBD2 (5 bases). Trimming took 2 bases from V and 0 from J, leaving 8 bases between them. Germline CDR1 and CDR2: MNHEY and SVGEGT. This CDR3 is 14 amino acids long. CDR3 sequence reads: CASSYRDDSYEQYF. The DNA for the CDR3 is TGTGCCAGCAGTTACCGGGATGACTCCTACGAGCAGTACTTC.

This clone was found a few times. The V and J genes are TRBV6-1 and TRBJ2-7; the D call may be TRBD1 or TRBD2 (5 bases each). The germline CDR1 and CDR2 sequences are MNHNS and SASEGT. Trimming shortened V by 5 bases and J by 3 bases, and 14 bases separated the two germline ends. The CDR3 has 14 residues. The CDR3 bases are TGTGCCAGCAGTCCGGGACCGTCCATCTACGAGCAGTACTTC. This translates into CASSPGPSIYEQYF.

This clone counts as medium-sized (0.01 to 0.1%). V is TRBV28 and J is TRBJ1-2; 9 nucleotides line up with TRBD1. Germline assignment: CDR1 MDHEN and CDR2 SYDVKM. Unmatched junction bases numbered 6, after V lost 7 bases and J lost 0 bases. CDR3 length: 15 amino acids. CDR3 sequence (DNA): TGTGCCAGCACTCCGGGACAGGGATCTAACTATGGCTACACCTTC. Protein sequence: CASTPGQGSNYGYTF.

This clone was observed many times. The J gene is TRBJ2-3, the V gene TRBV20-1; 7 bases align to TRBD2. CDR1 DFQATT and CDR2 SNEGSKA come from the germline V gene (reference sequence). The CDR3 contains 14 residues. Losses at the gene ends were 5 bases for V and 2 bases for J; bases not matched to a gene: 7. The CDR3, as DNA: TGCAGTGCTCCCGGGACTACAACCACAGATACGCAGTATTTT. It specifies CSAPGTTTTDTQYF.

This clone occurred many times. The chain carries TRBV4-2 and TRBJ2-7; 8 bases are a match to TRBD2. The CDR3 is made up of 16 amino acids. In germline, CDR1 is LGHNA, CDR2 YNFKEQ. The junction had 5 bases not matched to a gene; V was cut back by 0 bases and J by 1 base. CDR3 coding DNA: TGTGCCAGCAGCCAAGAAGCGGGAGTGCAATCCTACGAGCAGTACTTC. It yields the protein CASSQEAGVQSYEQYF.

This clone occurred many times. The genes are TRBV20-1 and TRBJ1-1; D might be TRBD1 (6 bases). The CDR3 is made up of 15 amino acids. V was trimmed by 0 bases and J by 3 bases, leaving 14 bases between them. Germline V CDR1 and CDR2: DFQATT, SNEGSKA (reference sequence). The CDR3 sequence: CSARDVGGFDTEAFF. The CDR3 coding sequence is TGCAGTGCTAGAGATGTGGGGGGCTTTGACACTGAAGCTTTCTTT.

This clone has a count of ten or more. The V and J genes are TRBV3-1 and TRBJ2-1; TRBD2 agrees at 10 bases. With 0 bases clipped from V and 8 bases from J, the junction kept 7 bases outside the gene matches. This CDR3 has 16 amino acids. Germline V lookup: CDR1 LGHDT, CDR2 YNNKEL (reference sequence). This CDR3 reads CASSQDASGSRDEQFF. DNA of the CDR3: TGTGCCAGCAGCCAAGACGCTAGCGGGAGCAGGGATGAGCAGTTCTTC.

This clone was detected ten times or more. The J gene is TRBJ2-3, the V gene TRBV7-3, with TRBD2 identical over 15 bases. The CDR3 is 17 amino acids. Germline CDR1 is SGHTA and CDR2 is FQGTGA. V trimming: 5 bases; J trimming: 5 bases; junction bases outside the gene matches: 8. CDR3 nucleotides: TGTGCCAGCAGCCCGGAGGGACTAGCGGGAGGACAAGATACGCAGTATTTT. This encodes CASSPEGLAGGQDTQYF.

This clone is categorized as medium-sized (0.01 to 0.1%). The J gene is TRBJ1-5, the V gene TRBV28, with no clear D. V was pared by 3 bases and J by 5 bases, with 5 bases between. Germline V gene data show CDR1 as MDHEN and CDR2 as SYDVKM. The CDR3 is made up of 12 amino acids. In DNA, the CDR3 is TGTGCCAGCAGTTTGGGTTATCAGCCCCAGCATTTT. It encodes CASSLGYQPQHF. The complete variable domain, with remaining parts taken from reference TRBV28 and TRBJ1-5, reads DVKVTQSSRYLVKRTGEKVFLECVQDMDHENMFWYRQDPGLGLRLIYFSYDVKMKEKGDIPEGYSVSREKKERFSLILESASTNQTSMYLCASSLGYQPQHFGDGTRLSIL.

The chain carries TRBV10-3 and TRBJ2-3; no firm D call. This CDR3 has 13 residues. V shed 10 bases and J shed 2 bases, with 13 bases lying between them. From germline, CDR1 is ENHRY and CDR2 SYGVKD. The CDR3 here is CATGKGDTDTQYF. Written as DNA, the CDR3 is TGTGCCACAGGTAAGGGTGACACAGATACGCAGTATTTT.

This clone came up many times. The CDR3 is CASSPGTRRDEQFF. The CDR3 nucleotides are TGTGCCAGCAGCCCGGGGACCCGGCGGGATGAGCAGTTCTTC. The chain combines TRBV11-2 with TRBJ2-1; D tentatively reads TRBD1 or TRBD2 (5 bases each). Germline V gene sequence: CDR1 SGHAT, CDR2 FQNNGV. Trimming stripped 5 bases from V and 8 bases from J, with 16 bases between. This CDR3 spans 14 amino acids.

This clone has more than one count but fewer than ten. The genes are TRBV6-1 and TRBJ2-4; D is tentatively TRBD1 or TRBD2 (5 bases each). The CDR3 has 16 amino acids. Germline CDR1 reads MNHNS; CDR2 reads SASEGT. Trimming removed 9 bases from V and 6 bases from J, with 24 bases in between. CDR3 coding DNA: TGTGCCAGTATGAGTCGGGACCGACCTCCCCTAAACATTCAGTACTTC. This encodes CASMSRDRPPLNIQYF.

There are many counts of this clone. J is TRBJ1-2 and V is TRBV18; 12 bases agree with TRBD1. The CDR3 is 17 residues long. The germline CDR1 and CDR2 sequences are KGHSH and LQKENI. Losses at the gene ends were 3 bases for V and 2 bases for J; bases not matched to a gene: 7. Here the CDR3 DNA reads TGTGCCAGCTCACCCTATGCGGGACAGGGGGCCAACTATGGCTACACCTTC. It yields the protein CASSPYAGQGANYGYTF.

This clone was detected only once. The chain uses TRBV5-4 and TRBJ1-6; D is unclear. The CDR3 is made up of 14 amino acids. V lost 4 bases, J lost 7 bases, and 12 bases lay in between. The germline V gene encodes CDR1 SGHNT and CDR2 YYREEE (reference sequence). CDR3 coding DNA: TGTGCCAGCAGCCGGGAGGTAGGGAATTCACCCCTCCACTTT. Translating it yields CASSREVGNSPLHF. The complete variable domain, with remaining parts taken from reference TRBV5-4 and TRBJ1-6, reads ETGVTQSPTHLIKTRGQQVTLRCSSQSGHNTVSWYQQALGQGPQFIFQYYREEENGRGNFPPRFSGLQFPNYSSELNVNALELDDSALYLCASSREVGNSPLHFGNGTRLTVT.

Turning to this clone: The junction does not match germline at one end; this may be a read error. The CDR3 spells CASERGANTWELFF. The CDR3, as DNA: TGTGCCAGCGAAAGGGGCGCGAACACCTGGGAGCTGTTTTTT. The rearrangement links TRBV6-4 to TRBJ2-2; a possible D gene is TRBD1 (5 bases). There are 14 residues in the CDR3. Germline V gene sequence: CDR1 MRHNA, CDR2 SNTAGT.

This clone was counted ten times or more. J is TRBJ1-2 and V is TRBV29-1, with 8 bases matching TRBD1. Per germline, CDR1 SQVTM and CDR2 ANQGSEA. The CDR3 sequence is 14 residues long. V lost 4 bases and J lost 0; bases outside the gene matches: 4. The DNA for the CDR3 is TGCAGCGTTGGTTGGGACAGGACTAACTATGGCTACACCTTC. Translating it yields CSVGWDRTNYGYTF.

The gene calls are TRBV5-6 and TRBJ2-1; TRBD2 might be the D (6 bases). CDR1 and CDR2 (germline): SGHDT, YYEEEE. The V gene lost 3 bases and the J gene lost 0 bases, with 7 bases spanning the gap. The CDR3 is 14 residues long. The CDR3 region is CASSWDFSYNEQFF. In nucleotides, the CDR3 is TGTGCCAGCAGCTGGGACTTCTCCTACAATGAGCAGTTCTTC.

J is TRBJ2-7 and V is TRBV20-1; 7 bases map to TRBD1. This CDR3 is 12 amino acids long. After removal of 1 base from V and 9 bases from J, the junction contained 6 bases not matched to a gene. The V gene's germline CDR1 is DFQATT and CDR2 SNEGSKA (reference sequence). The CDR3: CSARGGQAGQYF. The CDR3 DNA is TGCAGTGCTAGAGGCGGACAGGCGGGGCAGTACTTC.

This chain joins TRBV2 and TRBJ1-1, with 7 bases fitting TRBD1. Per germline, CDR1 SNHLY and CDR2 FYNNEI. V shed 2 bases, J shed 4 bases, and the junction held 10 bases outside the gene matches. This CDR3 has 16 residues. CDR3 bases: TGTGCCAGCAGTGAATCGTCGGGCAGGGGGGGCACTGAAGCTTTCTTT. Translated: CASSESSGRGGTEAFF.

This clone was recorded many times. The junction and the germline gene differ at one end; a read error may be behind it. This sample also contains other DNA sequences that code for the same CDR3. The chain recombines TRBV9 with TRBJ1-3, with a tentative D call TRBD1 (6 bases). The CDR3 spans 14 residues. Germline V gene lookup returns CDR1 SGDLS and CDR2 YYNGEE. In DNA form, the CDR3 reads TGCGCCAGCAGACCCCAGGGGTCTGGAAACACCATATATTTT. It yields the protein CASRPQGSGNTIYF. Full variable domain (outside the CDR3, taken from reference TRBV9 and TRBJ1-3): DSGVTQTPKHLITATGQRVTLRCSPRSGDLSVYWYQQSLDQGLQFLIQYYNGEERAKGNILERFSAQQFPDLHSELNLSSLELGDSALYFCASRPQGSGNTIYFGEGSWLTVV.

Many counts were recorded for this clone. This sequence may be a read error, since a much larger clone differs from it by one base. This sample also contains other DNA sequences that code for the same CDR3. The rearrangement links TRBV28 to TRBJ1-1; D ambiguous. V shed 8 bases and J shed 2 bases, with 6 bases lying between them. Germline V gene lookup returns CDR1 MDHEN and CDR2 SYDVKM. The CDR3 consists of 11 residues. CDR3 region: CASVGNTEAFF. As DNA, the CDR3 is TGTGCCAGCGTTGGTAACACTGAAGCTTTCTTT.

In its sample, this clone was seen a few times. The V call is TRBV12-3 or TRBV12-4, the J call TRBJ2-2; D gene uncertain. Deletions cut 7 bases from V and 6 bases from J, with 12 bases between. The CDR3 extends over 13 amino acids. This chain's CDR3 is CASTLQESGELFF. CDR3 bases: TGTGCCAGCACCTTGCAGGAATCCGGGGAGCTGTTTTTT.

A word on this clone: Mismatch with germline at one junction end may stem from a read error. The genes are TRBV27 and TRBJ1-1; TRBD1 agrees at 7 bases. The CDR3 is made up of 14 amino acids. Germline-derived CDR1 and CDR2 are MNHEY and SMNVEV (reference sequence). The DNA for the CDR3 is TGTGCCAGCAGGACAGGGTCCTCGAACACTGGAGCTTTCTTT. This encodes CASRTGSSNTGAFF.

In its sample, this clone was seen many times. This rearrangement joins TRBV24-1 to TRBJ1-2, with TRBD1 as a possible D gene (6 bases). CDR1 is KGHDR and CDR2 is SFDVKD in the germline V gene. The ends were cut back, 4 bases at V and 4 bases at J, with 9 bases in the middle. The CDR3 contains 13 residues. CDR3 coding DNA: TGTGCCACCAGTGAAGGACAGAGCTATGGCTACACCTTC. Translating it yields CATSEGQSYGYTF.

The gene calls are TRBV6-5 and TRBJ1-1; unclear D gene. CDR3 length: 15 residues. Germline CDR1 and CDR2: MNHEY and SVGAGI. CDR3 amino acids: CTISYSRAANTEAFF. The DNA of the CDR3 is TGTACCATCAGTTACTCGAGGGCTGCGAACACTGAAGCTTTCTTT.

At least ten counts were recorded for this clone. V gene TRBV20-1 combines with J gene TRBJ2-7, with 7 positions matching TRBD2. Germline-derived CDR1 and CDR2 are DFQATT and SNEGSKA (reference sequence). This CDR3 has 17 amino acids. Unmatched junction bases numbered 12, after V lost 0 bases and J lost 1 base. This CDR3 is CSARERFVGGSSYEQYF. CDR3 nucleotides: TGCAGTGCTAGAGAGAGGTTCGTCGGCGGGAGTTCCTACGAGCAGTACTTC.

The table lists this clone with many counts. The CDR3 coding sequence is TGTGCCTGGAGTGACGTACCCTCGAAACTGTTTTTT. It is translated as CAWSDVPSKLFF. The rearrangement uses TRBV30 and TRBJ1-4, with no clear D. The CDR3 runs to 12 residues. Per germline, CDR1 GTSNPN and CDR2 SVGIG (reference sequence). V gave up 1 base and J gave up 11 bases, with 11 bases separating them.